This record concerns one TCR beta chain sequence. The antigen is unknown. Researchers ran the PCR with 60 Vbeta and 13 Jbeta primers. Here immunoSEQ multiplex PCR was the method, and the copy in TCRdb shows in-frame clones only, minus some. Here the sample spans 120,000 or so clones, roughly 63% being singletons. These data come from a study of cytomegalovirus exposure and HLA in healthy donors. Study-wide points: Later analysis identified a missense DCLRE1C variant that was linked to TCR beta V- and J-gene trimming. A later analysis linked roughly 17,000 TCR beta sequences to HLA alleles at 0.05 false discovery rate.

This TCR was sampled from a man younger than 40 in good health and CMV-seropositive. The source material was PBMCs.

The CDR3 protein is CASRQASEKLFF. CDR3 in DNA: TGTGCCAGCCGACAGGCTAGTGAAAAACTGTTTTTT. The gene calls are TRBV6-5 and TRBJ1-4; maybe TRBD1 (6 bases). The length of the CDR3 is 12 residues. The V end was cut by 8 bases, the J end by 7 bases, with 11 bases between. Germline CDR1 and CDR2: MNHEY and SVGAGI.